This T cell receptor (beta chain) was sequenced in a study of vaccination and CD4 T cells after COVID-19. Across the whole study: Two of the convalescents were Hispanic, and convalescents were six males and four females. Cellular stimulation was performed using overlapping spike peptides derived from SARS-CoV-2, HCoV-NL63, HCoV-OC43 and HCoV-229E.

On this clonotype: Its antigen remains unknown.

The treatment: approximately nine-day PBMC culture with coronavirus spike peptide pools or control peptides (ViraFEST assay). The CDR3 has 17 residues. V was pared by 5 bases and J by 1 base, with 2 bases of the junction left unmatched. CDR1 is MNHEY, CDR2 SVGEGT, per germline. Cultured CD4+ T cell DNA underwent sequencing with the Oncomine TCR Beta short-read assay. Each CDR3 protein is one row after TCRdb ran MiXCR on the PCR reads. The sample lists under 15,000 distinct CDR3 sequences; around 38% were seen once. The source material was CD4+ T cells from blood, cultured in vitro. The V call is TRBV6-2 or TRBV6-3, the J call TRBJ2-6; 13 bases align to TRBD2. The TCR comes from a human donor who had recovered from COVID-19. This chain's CDR3 is CASSMGLAGSGANVLTF. CDR3 DNA sequence: TGTGCCAGCAGTATGGGACTAGCGGGATCTGGGGCCAACGTCCTGACTTTC.